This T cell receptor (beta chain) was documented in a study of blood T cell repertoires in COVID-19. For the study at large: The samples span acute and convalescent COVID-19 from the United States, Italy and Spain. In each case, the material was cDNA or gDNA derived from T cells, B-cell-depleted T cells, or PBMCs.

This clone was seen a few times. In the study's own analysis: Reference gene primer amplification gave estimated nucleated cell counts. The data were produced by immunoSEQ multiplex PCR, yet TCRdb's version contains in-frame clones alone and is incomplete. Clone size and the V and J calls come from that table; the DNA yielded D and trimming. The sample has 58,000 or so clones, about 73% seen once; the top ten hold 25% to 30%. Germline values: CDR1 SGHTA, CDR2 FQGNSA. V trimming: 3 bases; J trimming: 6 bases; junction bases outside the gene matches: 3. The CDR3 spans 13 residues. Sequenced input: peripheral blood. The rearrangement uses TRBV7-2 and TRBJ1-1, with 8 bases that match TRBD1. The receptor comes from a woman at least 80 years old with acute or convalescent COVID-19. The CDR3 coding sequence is TGTGCCAGCAGCTTTAGACAGGGGTCTGAAGCTTTCTTT. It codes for CASSFRQGSEAFF.